This TCR beta chain was documented in a study of blood T cell repertoires in COVID-19. Measured with immunoSEQ multiplex PCR; TCRdb has only the in-frame clones, and not every one. The repertoire holds roughly 100,000 clones, with around 90% as singletons. Germline V gene sequence: CDR1 SGHTA, CDR2 FQGNSA. There are 14 residues in the CDR3. The V gene lost 4 bases and the J gene lost 3 bases, with 13 bases spanning the gap. V and J are TRBV7-2 and TRBJ2-7, with D hard to call. The TCR originated in a woman of 80 years or more in a cohort sampled during active COVID-19. The material sequenced was peripheral blood. CDR3 protein: CASSSDWNDYEQYF. The DNA of the CDR3 is TGTGCCAGCAGCTCCGACTGGAATGACTACGAGCAGTACTTC.